Listed below are T cell receptor beta chains from one sample, sequenced in a study of cytomegalovirus exposure and HLA in healthy donors. The table came from immunoSEQ multiplex PCR; TCRdb's copy has only in-frame clones and leaves some out. The table lists under 200,000 clones, just over 75% of them singletons. Input material: PBMCs. These receptors originate from a man younger than 45 in good health and CMV-seronegative. Both conserved end residues are part of each CDR3. A D gene is named only where the DNA matches it firmly. Some rows mark clone size as missing; the rest say once, few, many or name a class of expanded clone.

V gene	J gene	D gene	clone size	CDR3 protein	CDR3 DNA
TRBV9	TRBJ2-2	TRBD1	-	CASSLGTANTGELFF	TGTGCCAGCAGCTTGGGGACAGCGAACACCGGGGAGCTGTTTTTT
TRBV15	TRBJ2-1	TRBD2	-	CATSRGGSLNEQFF	TGTGCCACCAGCAGAGGCGGGAGCCTCAATGAGCAGTTCTTC
TRBV7-9	TRBJ2-1	TRBD1	-	CASSTGTGVINEQFF	TGTGCCAGCAGTACGGGGACAGGGGTGATCAATGAGCAGTTCTTC
TRBV27	TRBJ2-3	TRBD2	-	CASSLGRGRAETDTQYF	TGTGCCAGCAGCCTGGGCCGCGGGAGGGCCGAGACAGATACGCAGTATTTT
TRBV7-9	TRBJ1-5	TRBD1	-	CASSLGDRSNQPQHF	TGTGCCAGCAGTCTAGGGGACAGGAGCAATCAGCCCCAGCATTTT
TRBV6-6	TRBJ1-1	-	-	CASSLRQTNTEAFF	TGTGCCAGCAGTCTCCGACAGACGAACACTGAAGCTTTCTTT
TRBV9	TRBJ2-1	TRBD2	-	CASSPRLAGSYNEQFF	TGTGCCAGCAGCCCCCGACTAGCAGGGTCCTACAATGAGCAGTTCTTC
TRBV2	TRBJ2-7	-	-	CASSVANEQYF	TGTGCCAGCAGCGTAGCAAACGAGCAGTACTTC
TRBV7-9	TRBJ2-2	-	-	CASSPSGELFF	TGTGCCAGCAGCCCCTCCGGGGAGCTGTTTTTT
TRBV5-6	TRBJ1-5	-	few	CASSLQGMHWPQHF	TGTGCCAGCAGCTTACAGGGTATGCACTGGCCCCAGCATTTT
TRBV27	TRBJ2-7	TRBD2	few	CASGTGTSGREQYF	TGTGCCAGCGGAACCGGGACTAGCGGGAGAGAGCAGTACTTC
TRBV4-1	TRBJ2-5	TRBD2	-	CASSQDPSGSETQYF	TGCGCCAGCAGCCAAGACCCTAGCGGGAGTGAGACCCAGTACTTC
TRBV28	TRBJ1-4	-	-	CATYRELNEKLFF	TGTGCCACCTACAGGGAACTTAATGAAAAACTGTTTTTT
TRBV2	TRBJ2-1	TRBD2	-	CATHSGTVNEQFF	TGTGCCACCCATAGCGGGACGGTTAATGAGCAGTTCTTC
TRBV2	TRBJ2-7	-	-	CARRTRGTRSSEQYF	TGTGCCAGGCGGACGAGAGGGACAAGGTCGTCCGAGCAGTACTTC
TRBV5-4	TRBJ2-7	TRBD1	-	CASSSPGQGTTEQYF	TGTGCCAGCAGCTCACCGGGACAGGGTACGACCGAGCAGTACTTC
TRBV27	TRBJ2-7	-	-	CASSLGQTYEQYF	TGTGCCAGCAGTTTGGGCCAGACCTACGAGCAGTACTTC
TRBV11-2	TRBJ2-7	-	-	CASSLVSGYEQYF	TGTGCCAGCAGCTTAGTGTCAGGCTACGAGCAGTACTTC
TRBV28	TRBJ1-2	TRBD1	-	CASSRTGLGYTF	TGTGCCAGCAGCCGGACAGGGTTGGGCTACACCTTC
TRBV28	TRBJ2-7	-	-	CASSELTGYDEQYF	TGTGCCAGCAGTGAATTGACAGGATACGACGAGCAGTACTTC
TRBV11-2	TRBJ2-3	TRBD2	-	CASSGMGLAGGNTQYF	TGTGCCAGCAGCGGGATGGGACTAGCGGGAGGTAATACGCAGTATTTT
TRBV6-1	TRBJ2-7	-	-	CASSEVRFGVYEQYF	TGTGCCAGCAGTGAAGTAAGGTTCGGAGTTTACGAGCAGTACTTC
TRBV18	TRBJ2-3	-	-	CASSPPGVDTQYF	TGTGCCAGCTCACCACCGGGAGTAGATACGCAGTATTTT
TRBV7-9	TRBJ2-7	TRBD1	-	CASSRTGNYEQYF	TGTGCCAGCAGCCGGACAGGGAACTACGAGCAGTACTTC
TRBV14	TRBJ1-2	-	-	CASSQDISYGYTF	TGTGCCAGCAGCCAAGATATCAGCTATGGCTACACCTTC
TRBV5-1	TRBJ2-7	TRBD2	-	CASSPAGGNYEQYF	TGCGCCAGCAGCCCAGCGGGAGGAAATTACGAGCAGTACTTC
TRBV6-1	TRBJ1-5	-	once	CASTRPGNQPQHF	TGTGCCAGCACTCGGCCGGGGAATCAGCCCCAGCATTTT
TRBV5-1	TRBJ2-5	-	-	CASKVSYSFNQETQYF	TGCGCCAGCAAGGTTTCTTACAGTTTTAACCAAGAGACCCAGTACTTC
TRBV5-1	TRBJ2-5	-	-	CASSFRGLQETQYF	TGCGCCAGCAGCTTTAGGGGTCTCCAAGAGACCCAGTACTTC